This TCR beta chain was captured in a study of shared clonotypes between healthy human individuals. Findings of the study overall: Rarefaction curves obtained for sorted subsets showed sequencing incomplete despite large depth.

Genomic DNA (from each subset) was split evenly across several immunoSEQ plates. Profiled with immunoSEQ multiplex PCR; TCRdb holds only in-frame clones, not every one. The repertoire holds 2 million to 3 million clones, with around 94% as singletons. V gave up 10 bases and J gave up 1 base, with 4 bases separating them. This CDR3 region has 11 residues. Per germline, CDR1 MNHNS and CDR2 SASEGT. Worth noting for this clone: The antigen is not known.

The sample comprised naive CD4+ T cells sorted from blood. Subset meaning: CD45RA+ positively selected. The chain carries TRBV6-1 and TRBJ2-2, with D unclear. The TCR was taken from a man younger than 35 in good health. This CDR3 reads CATKNTGELFF. The CDR3 DNA sequence: TGTGCCACCAAGAACACCGGGGAGCTGTTTTTT.